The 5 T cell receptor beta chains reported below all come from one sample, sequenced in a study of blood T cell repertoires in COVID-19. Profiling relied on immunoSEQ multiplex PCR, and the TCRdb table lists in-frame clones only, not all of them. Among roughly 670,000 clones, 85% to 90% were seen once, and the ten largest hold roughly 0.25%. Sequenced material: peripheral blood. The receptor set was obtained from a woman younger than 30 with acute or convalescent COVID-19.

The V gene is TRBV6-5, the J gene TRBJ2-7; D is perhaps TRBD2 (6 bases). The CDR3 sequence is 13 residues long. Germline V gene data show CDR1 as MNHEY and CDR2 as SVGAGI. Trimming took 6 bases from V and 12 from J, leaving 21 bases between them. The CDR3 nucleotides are TGTGCCAGCAGGGAGGGGTGGAGGGCGAGGTCGTACTTC. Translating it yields CASREGWRARSYF.

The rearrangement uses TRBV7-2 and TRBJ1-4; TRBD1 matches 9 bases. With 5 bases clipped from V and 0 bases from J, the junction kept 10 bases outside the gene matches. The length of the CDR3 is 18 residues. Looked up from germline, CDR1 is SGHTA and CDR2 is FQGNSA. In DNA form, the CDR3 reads TGTGCCAGCAGCCCGCACGCACAGGGGGCATCAACTAATGAAAAACTGTTTTTT. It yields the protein CASSPHAQGASTNEKLFF.

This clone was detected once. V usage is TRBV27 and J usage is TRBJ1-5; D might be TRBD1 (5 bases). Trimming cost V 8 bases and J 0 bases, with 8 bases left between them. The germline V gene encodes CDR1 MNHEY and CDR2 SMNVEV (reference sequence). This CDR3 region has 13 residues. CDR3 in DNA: TGTGCCAGCGGCCAGGGTAGCAATCAGCCCCAGCATTTT. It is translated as CASGQGSNQPQHF.

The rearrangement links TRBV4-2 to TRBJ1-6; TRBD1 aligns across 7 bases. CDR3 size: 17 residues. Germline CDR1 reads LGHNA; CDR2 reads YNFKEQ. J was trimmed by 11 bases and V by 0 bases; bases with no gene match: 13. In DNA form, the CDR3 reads TGTGCCAGCAGCCAAGAGAGGGGGGCGACAGGGTGGGCACCCCTCCACTTT. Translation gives CASSQERGATGWAPLHF.

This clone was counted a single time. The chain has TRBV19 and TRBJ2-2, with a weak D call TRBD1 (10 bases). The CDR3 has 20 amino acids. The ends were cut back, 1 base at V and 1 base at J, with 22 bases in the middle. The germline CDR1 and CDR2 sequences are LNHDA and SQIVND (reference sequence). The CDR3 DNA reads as TGTGCCAGTAGTATAGGGCGGGACAGGGGTAGCGGGGGGAACACCGGGGAGCTGTTTTTT. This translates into CASSIGRDRGSGGNTGELFF.